Presented here are 16 T cell receptor beta chains from one specimen sequenced in a study of CD8 T cells in ankylosing spondylitis. Notes on the study in general: There was a TCR beta motif, made of several highly homologous variants, that appeared characteristic of ankylosing spondylitis blood.

Their antigen targets remain unknown. One entry per CDR3 protein results from TCRdb running MiXCR on the 5' RACE reads. The repertoire consists of under 450,000 distinct CDR3 sequences, with about 15% occurring once and the leading ten covering approximately 0.97%. Sequenced material: blood, either unsorted or a sorted T cell fraction (not recorded which). These receptors were collected from a male donor with ankylosing spondylitis.

This clonotype occurred a few times. The chain links TRBV24-1 to TRBJ2-1, with TRBD2 matching over 13 bases. Germline lookup yields CDR1 KGHDR and CDR2 SFDVKD. Trimming removed 1 base from V and 8 bases from J; junction bases left unmatched: 4. The CDR3 spans 16 residues. CDR3 amino acids: CATSDFGLAGVDEQFF. In DNA form, the CDR3 reads TGTGCCACCAGTGATTTTGGACTAGCGGGAGTCGATGAGCAGTTCTTC.

This clonotype was counted only a few times. The rearrangement links TRBV5-1 to TRBJ2-6; no firm D call. Germline CDR1 reads SGHRS; CDR2 reads YFSETQ. The V gene lost 6 bases and the J gene lost 2 bases, with 9 bases spanning the gap. This CDR3 contains 14 residues. Here the CDR3 reads CASTRTTGANVLTF. The CDR3 region has the DNA TGCGCCAGCACGAGGACCACTGGGGCCAACGTCCTGACTTTC.

The V gene is TRBV19, the J gene TRBJ1-5; a weak D match, TRBD1 (6 bases). The CDR3 consists of 16 residues. The germline V gene has CDR1 LNHDA and CDR2 SQIVND (reference sequence). V gave up 3 bases and J gave up 0 bases, with 12 bases separating them. CDR3 protein: CASSIRTAHSNQPQHF. The CDR3 nucleotides are TGTGCCAGTAGTATCCGGACAGCACATAGCAATCAGCCCCAGCATTTT.

This clonotype has just a few counts. The chain combines TRBV20-1 with TRBJ1-1; D is uncertain. This CDR3 has 12 amino acids. The V end was cut by 3 bases, the J end by 6 bases, with 11 bases between. CDR1 DFQATT and CDR2 SNEGSKA come from the germline V gene (reference sequence). The CDR3 bases are TGCAGTGCTAGTCCCCGGACCCCTGAAGCTTTCTTT. It translates to CSASPRTPEAFF.

V and J are TRBV7-3 and TRBJ2-5; TRBD2 agrees at 10 bases. Trimming took 5 bases from V and 2 from J; bases not matched to a gene: 5. CDR1 SGHTA and CDR2 FQGTGA come from the germline V gene. The CDR3 length is 15 residues. The CDR3 nucleotides are TGTGCCAGCAGCAGGACTAGCGGAAAACAAGAGACCCAGTACTTC. This sequence encodes CASSRTSGKQETQYF.

In this sample, this clonotype turned up a few times. The chain couples TRBV29-1 to TRBJ1-1; D perhaps matches TRBD1 (5 bases). CDR1 and CDR2 from the germline V gene are SQVTM and ANQGSEA. The V gene lost 5 bases and the J gene lost 1 base, with 14 bases spanning the gap. The CDR3 spans 14 residues. The chain's CDR3 is CSVLPPQGNTEAFF. Here the CDR3 DNA reads TGCAGCGTTCTGCCCCCTCAGGGGAACACTGAAGCTTTCTTT.

The J gene is TRBJ2-3, the V gene TRBV6-1; 8 bases align to TRBD2. This CDR3 has 15 amino acids. The V segment lost 6 bases and the J segment 5 bases; nucleotides outside the gene matches: 10. CDR1 MNHNS and CDR2 SASEGT come from the germline V gene. In DNA form, the CDR3 reads TGTGCCAGCAGCCGGACTAGCCCCCAGCGAGATACGCAGTATTTT. Its translation is CASSRTSPQRDTQYF.

This chain connects TRBV20-1 to TRBJ2-7; D is ambiguous. CDR3 length: 13 residues. Deletions cut 3 bases from V and 1 base from J, with 10 bases between. Germline V CDR1 and CDR2: DFQATT, SNEGSKA (reference sequence). CDR3 loop: CSARDPVSYEQYF. CDR3 nucleotide sequence: TGCAGTGCTAGGGACCCGGTATCCTACGAGCAGTACTTC.

The chain uses TRBV5-1 and TRBJ2-3, with TRBD1 as a possible D gene (5 bases). Looked up from germline, CDR1 is SGHRS and CDR2 is YFSETQ. This CDR3 contains 15 residues. The germline V and J ends were trimmed by 0 bases and 3 bases, with 11 bases remaining between them. The CDR3: CASSLESGKTDTQYF. In DNA form, the CDR3 reads TGCGCCAGCAGCTTGGAATCAGGGAAAACAGATACGCAGTATTTT.

This clonotype was detected only a few times. V usage is TRBV19 and J usage is TRBJ2-2; TRBD2 matches at 12 bases. CDR1 and CDR2 (germline): LNHDA, SQIVND (reference sequence). The CDR3 totals 15 residues. V lost 5 bases, J lost 6 bases, and 4 bases stayed unmatched. The CDR3 spells CASSLAGGPAGELFF. The CDR3 DNA is TGTGCCAGTAGTCTAGCGGGAGGGCCGGCCGGGGAGCTGTTTTTT.

This clonotype was seen only a few times. The chain couples TRBV5-1 to TRBJ1-1; D unresolved. Germline V lookup: CDR1 SGHRS, CDR2 YFSETQ. The CDR3 is 14 amino acids. The V end was cut by 0 bases, the J end by 0 bases, with 6 bases between. CDR3 in DNA: TGCGCCAGCAGCTTGGTTCAGGTGAACACTGAAGCTTTCTTT. Its protein is CASSLVQVNTEAFF.

This clonotype appeared many times. The chain uses TRBV11-1 and TRBJ2-1, with TRBD2 matching 10 bases. The V gene's germline CDR1 is SGHAT and CDR2 FQDESV (reference sequence). Trimming at V came to 1 base and at J to 4 bases, leaving 10 bases not matched to a gene. CDR3 size: 18 residues. The CDR3 loop is CASSLGLAGAGLYNEQFF. The CDR3 nucleotides are TGTGCCAGCAGCTTAGGGCTAGCGGGAGCGGGCCTATACAATGAGCAGTTCTTC.

This sequence joins TRBV11-2 and TRBJ2-1; TRBD2 matches at 8 bases. The germline gives CDR1 SGHAT, CDR2 FQNNGV. This CDR3 has 18 amino acids. V gave up 1 base and J gave up 4 bases; unmatched junction bases: 12. CDR3 nucleotides: TGTGCCAGCAGCTTAGGCCTAGCGGGCAAGATAAAGTACAATGAGCAGTTCTTC. It codes for CASSLGLAGKIKYNEQFF.

The chain's CDR3 is CASSQGGRVGTEAFF. Here the CDR3 DNA reads TGTGCCAGCAGCCAAGGGGGCAGGGTCGGGACTGAAGCTTTCTTT. This chain links TRBV3-1 with TRBJ1-1; weak D call: TRBD1 (5 bases). The CDR3 covers 15 residues. V was pared by 1 base and J by 5 bases, with 14 bases between. The germline gives CDR1 LGHDT, CDR2 YNNKEL (reference sequence).

This clonotype was observed a handful of times. V is TRBV9 and J is TRBJ2-1; 8 positions agree with TRBD1. Germline V gene data show CDR1 as SGDLS and CDR2 as YYNGEE. Trimming removed 0 bases from V and 7 bases from J; junction bases left unmatched: 6. The CDR3 is made up of 15 amino acids. CDR3 loop: CASSVGSDRVNEQFF. CDR3 sequence (DNA): TGTGCCAGCAGCGTAGGGTCGGACAGGGTTAATGAGCAGTTCTTC.

The chain joins TRBV28 to TRBJ2-1; TRBD1 aligns across 12 bases. Germline V CDR1 and CDR2: MDHEN, SYDVKM. This CDR3 has 15 amino acids. With 4 bases clipped from V and 8 bases from J, the junction kept 6 bases outside the gene matches. The CDR3 DNA sequence: TGTGCCAGCAGTTCGACCGGGACAGGGGGCGATGAGCAGTTCTTC. It translates to CASSSTGTGGDEQFF.